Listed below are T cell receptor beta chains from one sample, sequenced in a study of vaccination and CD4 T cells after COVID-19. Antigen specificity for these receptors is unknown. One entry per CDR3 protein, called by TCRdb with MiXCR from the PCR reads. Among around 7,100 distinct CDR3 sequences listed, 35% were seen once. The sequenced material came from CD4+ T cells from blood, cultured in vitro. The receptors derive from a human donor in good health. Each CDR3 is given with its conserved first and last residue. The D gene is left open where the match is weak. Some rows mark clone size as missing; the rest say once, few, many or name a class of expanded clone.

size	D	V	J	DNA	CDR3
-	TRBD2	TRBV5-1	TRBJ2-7	TGCGCCAGCAGCTTGGATCCTAGCGGGATGTCCTACGAGCAGTACTTC	CASSLDPSGMSYEQYF
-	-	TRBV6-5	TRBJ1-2	TGTGCCAGCAGTTCCTTGGGATCTTATGGCTACACCTTC	CASSSLGSYGYTF
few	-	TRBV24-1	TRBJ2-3	TGTGCCACCAGTGACCCCTACTCGCAGTATTTT	CATSDPYSQYF
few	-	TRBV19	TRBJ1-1	TGTGCCAGTACGGACCCTGCCCGGCCCACTGAAGCTTTCTTT	CASTDPARPTEAFF
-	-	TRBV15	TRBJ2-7	TGTGCCACCAGCGATCCAGCGGCGGGAAAGTACGAGCAGAACTTC	CATSDPAAGKYEQNF
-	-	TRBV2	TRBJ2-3	TGTGCCAGCAGTATCGACCTGCCAGATACGCAGTATTTT	CASSIDLPDTQYF
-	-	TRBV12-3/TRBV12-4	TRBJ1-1	TGTGCCAGCAGTTTAGCGGCGACTGAAGCTTTCTTT	CASSLAATEAFF
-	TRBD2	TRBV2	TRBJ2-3	TGTGCCAGAACCGCGGGACTAGCGGGAGGAACGCAGTATTTT	CARTAGLAGGTQYF
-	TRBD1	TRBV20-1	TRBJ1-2	TGCAGTGCTAGAGTTGTCTCTGGTGGGGGACAGGGTGATTATGGCTACACCTTC	CSARVVSGGGQGDYGYTF
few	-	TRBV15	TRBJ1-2	TGTGCCACCAGTCCTGACAGGAACTATGGCTACACCTTC	CATSPDRNYGYTF
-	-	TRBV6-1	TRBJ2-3	TGTGCCAGCAGCCCCCGCGACGCGACAGATACGCAGTATTTT	CASSPRDATDTQYF
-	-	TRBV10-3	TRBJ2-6	TGTGCCTCCAATCGTCCAGGCATCTCTGGGGCCAACGTCCTGACTTTC	CASNRPGISGANVLTF
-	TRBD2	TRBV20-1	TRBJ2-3	TGCAGTGCTAGAGGTTTAGGGCTAGCGGGAGGGTACACAGATACGCAGTATTTT	CSARGLGLAGGYTDTQYF
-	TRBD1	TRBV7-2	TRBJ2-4	TGTGCCAGCAGCTCCCCGCTAATAACAGGGGATGCGGCCAAAAACATTCAGTACTTC	CASSSPLITGDAAKNIQYF
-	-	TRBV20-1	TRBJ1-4	TGCAGTGCTAGAGATCGTCAGGTGGGGGAAAAACTGTTTTTT	CSARDRQVGEKLFF
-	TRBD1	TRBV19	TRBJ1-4	TGTGCCAGTAGTGTCGGGACAGGGGATGAAAAACTGTTTTTT	CASSVGTGDEKLFF
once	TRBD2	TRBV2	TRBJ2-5	TGTGCCAGCAGTGAGGGGCCACTCCTAGCGGGAATTGGAGAGACCCAGTACTTC	CASSEGPLLAGIGETQYF
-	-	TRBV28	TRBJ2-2	TGTGCCAGCAGTTTCGGGGGACACTTGAACACCGGGGAGCTGTTTTTT	CASSFGGHLNTGELFF
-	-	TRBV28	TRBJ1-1	TGTGCCAGCAGTTTATTAAAGAACACTGAAGCTTTCTTT	CASSLLKNTEAFF
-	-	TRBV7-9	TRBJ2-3	TGTGCCAGCAGCTTCCTACAAGGGACAGATACGCAGTATTTT	CASSFLQGTDTQYF
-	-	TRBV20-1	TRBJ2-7	TGCAGTGCTAGAGATGTTGGAATTCAAGACTACGAGCAGTACTTC	CSARDVGIQDYEQYF
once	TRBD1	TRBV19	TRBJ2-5	TGTGCCAGTAGTTTACAGGGGGCGGCTGAGACCCAGTACTTC	CASSLQGAAETQYF
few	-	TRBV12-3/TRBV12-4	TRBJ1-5	TGTGCCAGCAGCCTCGCGGGGGGGGAAGGCAATCAGCCCCAGCATTTT	CASSLAGGEGNQPQHF
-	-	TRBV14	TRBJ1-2	TGTGCCAGCAGCCCCCAGACCGCTAGCCGAGGCTACACCTTC	CASSPQTASRGYTF
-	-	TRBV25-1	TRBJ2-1	TGTGCCAGCAGTGAAAGGGGCAATGAGCAGTTCTTC	CASSERGNEQFF
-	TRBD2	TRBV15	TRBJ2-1	TGTGCCACCAGCACACTAGGGACTAGCGGGAGCAGAAGTTACAATGAGCAGTTCTTC	CATSTLGTSGSRSYNEQFF
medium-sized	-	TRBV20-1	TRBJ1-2	TGCAGTGCTAGAGAACCCGACCCCACGGAAGGCTACACCTTC	CSAREPDPTEGYTF
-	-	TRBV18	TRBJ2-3	TGTGCCAGCTCACCACCGGGGAGAGATACGCAGTATTTT	CASSPPGRDTQYF
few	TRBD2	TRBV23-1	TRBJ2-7	TGCGCCAGCAGTCACTCCGGGACTAGCGGGGACGAGCAGTACTTC	CASSHSGTSGDEQYF
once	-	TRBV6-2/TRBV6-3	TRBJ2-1	TGTGCCAGCAGTCTCGACACACACAATGAGCAGTTCTTC	CASSLDTHNEQFF
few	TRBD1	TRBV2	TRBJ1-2	TGTGCCAGCACCAAACAGGGGCGGGAATATGGCTACACCTTC	CASTKQGREYGYTF
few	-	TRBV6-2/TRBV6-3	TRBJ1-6	TGTGCCAGCAGGGGGGGACCGTCGGCCCTCCACTTT	CASRGGPSALHF
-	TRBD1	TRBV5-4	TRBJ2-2	TGTGCCAGCAGCCCAAGAGACAGGGGGCAGGTCGGGGAGCTGTTTTTT	CASSPRDRGQVGELFF
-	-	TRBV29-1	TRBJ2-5	TGCAGCGTTGTCAGCGTCCTGCAAGAGACCCAGTACTTC	CSVVSVLQETQYF
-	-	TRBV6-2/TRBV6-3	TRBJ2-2	TGTGCCAGCAGTACGCTAGACACCGGGGAGCTGTTTTTT	CASSTLDTGELFF
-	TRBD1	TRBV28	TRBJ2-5	TGTGCCAGCAGTTTTTCAGACAGGGAAGAGACCCAGTACTTC	CASSFSDREETQYF
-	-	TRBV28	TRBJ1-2	TGTGCCAGCAGTTTATCCCCCGTCCCCAACTATGGCTACACCTTC	CASSLSPVPNYGYTF
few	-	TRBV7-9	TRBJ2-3	TGTGCCAGCAGCCTAAGCGGGAGCACAGATACGCAGTATTTT	CASSLSGSTDTQYF
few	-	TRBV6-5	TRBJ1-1	TGTGCCAGCAGTTACAGTAGATTCGGAATGAACACTGAAGCTTTCTTT	CASSYSRFGMNTEAFF
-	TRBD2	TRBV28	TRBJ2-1	TGTGCCAGCAGGTCAGGGAGAGCTAGCGGCTACAATGAGCAGTTCTTC	CASRSGRASGYNEQFF
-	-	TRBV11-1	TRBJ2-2	TGTGCCAGCAGTTATACTACTCCCGGGGAGCTGTTTTTT	CASSYTTPGELFF